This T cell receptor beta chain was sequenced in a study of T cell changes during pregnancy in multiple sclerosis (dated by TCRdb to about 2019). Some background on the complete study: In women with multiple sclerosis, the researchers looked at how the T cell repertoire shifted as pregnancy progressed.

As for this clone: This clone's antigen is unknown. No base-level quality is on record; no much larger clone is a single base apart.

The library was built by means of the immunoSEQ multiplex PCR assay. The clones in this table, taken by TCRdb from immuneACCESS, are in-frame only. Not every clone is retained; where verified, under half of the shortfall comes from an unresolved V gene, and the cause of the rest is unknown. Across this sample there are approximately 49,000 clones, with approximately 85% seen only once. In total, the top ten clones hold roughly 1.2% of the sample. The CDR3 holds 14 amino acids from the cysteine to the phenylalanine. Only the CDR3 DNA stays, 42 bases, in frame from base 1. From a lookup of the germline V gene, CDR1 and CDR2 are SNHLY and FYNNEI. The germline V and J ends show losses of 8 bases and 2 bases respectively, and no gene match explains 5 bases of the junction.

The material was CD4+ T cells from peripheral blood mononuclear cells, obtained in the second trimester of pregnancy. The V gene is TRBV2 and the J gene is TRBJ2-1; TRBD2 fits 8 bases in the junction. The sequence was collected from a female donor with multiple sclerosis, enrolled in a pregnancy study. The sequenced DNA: TGTGCCAGCGAACCTAGCGGGCCCTACAATGAGCAGTTCTTC. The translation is CASEPSGPYNEQFF.